Shown below are 25 T cell receptor beta chains from a single sample sequenced in a study of cytomegalovirus exposure and HLA in healthy donors. The PCR had 60 Vbeta and 13 Jbeta primers. The table came from immunoSEQ multiplex PCR; TCRdb's copy has only in-frame clones and leaves some out. Counted here are 150,000 to 200,000 clones, around 88% occurring once; the ten biggest clones make up 1.5% to 2%. The sample consisted of PBMCs. The receptors were sampled from a man in his forties in good health and CMV-seropositive.

The chain uses TRBV11-2 and TRBJ2-2; D may be TRBD2 (5 bases). From germline, CDR1 is SGHAT and CDR2 FQNNGV. V was clipped by 2 bases and J by 1 base, with 11 bases between them. The CDR3 sequence is 16 residues long. The CDR3 DNA reads as TGTGCCAGCAGCTTATATTGGACTTTGAACACCGGGGAGCTGTTTTTT. Protein sequence: CASSLYWTLNTGELFF.

This clone occurred a few times. The genes are TRBV10-3 and TRBJ1-1; 7 bases agree with TRBD1. The CDR3 is 14 amino acids. V lost 3 bases to trimming and J lost 8 bases; unmatched junction nucleotides: 9. Germline V gene sequence: CDR1 ENHRY, CDR2 SYGVKD. CDR3 protein: CAISDTTGRWEAFF. In DNA form, the CDR3 reads TGTGCCATCAGTGACACGACAGGGCGTTGGGAAGCTTTCTTT.

The gene calls are TRBV10-1 and TRBJ2-7; 9 positions match TRBD1. CDR3 length: 16 amino acids. Germline CDR1 WNHNN, CDR2 SYGVQD (reference sequence). Trimming at V came to 0 bases and at J to 6 bases, leaving 9 bases not matched to a gene. The CDR3 spells CASSESPGQGNGEQYF. The CDR3 nucleotides read TGCGCCAGCAGTGAGTCGCCAGGACAGGGGAATGGCGAGCAGTACTTC.

CDR3: CASSSRTGSSYNEQFF. CDR3 nucleotides: TGTGCCAGCAGCTCCCGGACAGGGAGCTCCTACAATGAGCAGTTCTTC. The V and J genes are TRBV7-3 and TRBJ2-1; 8 nucleotides match TRBD1. The CDR3 sequence is 16 residues long. Germline V gene sequence: CDR1 SGHTA, CDR2 FQGTGA. V shed 4 bases, J shed 0 bases, and the junction held 5 bases outside the gene matches.

The chain uses TRBV11-2 and TRBJ2-7, with 10 nucleotides matching TRBD2. This CDR3 is 17 amino acids long. V trimming: 5 bases; J trimming: 2 bases; junction bases outside the gene matches: 12. The germline V gene has CDR1 SGHAT and CDR2 FQNNGV. The CDR3: CASSPWEGLAIAYEQYF. CDR3 nucleotides: TGTGCCAGCAGCCCCTGGGAGGGACTAGCGATCGCCTACGAGCAGTACTTC.

The CDR3 bases are TGTGCCAGCAGCTCAACAACAGGGGGCGAATCTGGAAACACCATATATTTT. The encoded protein is CASSSTTGGESGNTIYF. The V call is TRBV7-9, the J call TRBJ1-3; 9 positions agree with TRBD1. Germline-derived CDR1 and CDR2 are SEHNR and FQNEAQ (reference sequence). Trimming at V came to 4 bases and at J to 1 base, leaving 8 bases not matched to a gene. The CDR3 runs 17 residues.

V usage is TRBV6-4 and J usage is TRBJ1-2; TRBD1 is a possible D gene (6 bases). Trimming took 6 bases from V and 3 from J, leaving 17 bases between them. Germline V lookup: CDR1 MRHNA, CDR2 SNTAGT. This CDR3 spans 15 amino acids. The CDR3 protein is CASSPDHRVDYGYTF. The CDR3 DNA follows: TGTGCCAGCAGCCCAGACCACAGGGTCGACTATGGCTACACCTTC.

The chain recombines TRBV6-4 with TRBJ1-1; 7 positions match TRBD1. The CDR3 extends over 15 amino acids. Germline CDR1 MRHNA, CDR2 SNTAGT. Losses at the gene ends were 6 bases for V and 1 base for J; bases not matched to a gene: 8. The CDR3 spells CASRIQGGPNTEAFF. CDR3 DNA: TGTGCCAGCAGAATTCAGGGGGGACCGAACACTGAAGCTTTCTTT.

The chain couples TRBV27 to TRBJ2-1; the match to TRBD1 covers 8 bases. Germline loops: CDR1 MNHEY, CDR2 SMNVEV (reference sequence). The CDR3 runs to 15 residues. V trimming: 5 bases; J trimming: 6 bases; junction bases outside the gene matches: 9. In DNA form, the CDR3 reads TGTGCCAGCAGTCTCCGGACAGGGAGTCTCAATGAGCAGTTCTTC. Translated: CASSLRTGSLNEQFF.

The rearrangement joins TRBV4-2 to TRBJ1-1; 7 bases match TRBD1. Per germline, CDR1 LGHNA and CDR2 YNFKEQ. The CDR3 covers 14 residues. J lost 4 bases, V lost 4 bases, and 6 bases had no gene match. The CDR3 is CASSPATGATEAFF. The CDR3 coding sequence is TGTGCCAGCAGCCCAGCCACAGGGGCCACTGAAGCTTTCTTT.

The chain has TRBV9 and TRBJ2-1; D possibly corresponds to TRBD2 (5 bases). Germline V gene data show CDR1 as SGDLS and CDR2 as YYNGEE. The CDR3 contains 14 residues. V lost 0 bases and J lost 8, with 12 bases in between. This CDR3 is CASSVDPLGDEQFF. CDR3 bases: TGTGCCAGCAGCGTAGACCCTCTCGGGGATGAGCAGTTCTTC.

The chain carries TRBV7-9 and TRBJ2-5, with 9 bases aligning to TRBD2. The J call is doubtful: the DNA matches TRBJ2-7 better. The CDR3 is 15 residues long. Germline lookup yields CDR1 SEHNR and CDR2 FQNEAQ (reference sequence). CDR3 sequence: CASSSVSGSPYEQYF. The CDR3, as DNA: TGTGCCAGCAGCTCTGTTAGCGGGAGCCCCTACGAGCAGTACTTC.

V usage is TRBV5-1 and J usage is TRBJ2-3; 9 bases are shared with TRBD2. Looked up from germline, CDR1 is SGHRS and CDR2 is YFSETQ. V lost 7 bases to trimming and J lost 1 base; unmatched junction nucleotides: 4. CDR3 length equals 14 residues. The CDR3 DNA reads as TGCGCCAGCGGGGTAGCGGGAGGCACAGATACGCAGTATTTT. Translation gives CASGVAGGTDTQYF.

In its sample, this clone was seen a few times. The chain carries TRBV9 and TRBJ2-7; 14 bases fit TRBD2. The CDR3 loop spans 17 amino acids. Trimming removed 4 bases from V and 0 bases from J; junction bases left unmatched: 6. Germline values: CDR1 SGDLS, CDR2 YYNGEE. The CDR3 protein is CASSPGLAGGSSYEQYF. The CDR3 region has the DNA TGTGCCAGCAGCCCCGGACTAGCGGGAGGCTCCTCCTACGAGCAGTACTTC.

The chain is built from TRBV5-1 and TRBJ2-3; TRBD2 might be the D (6 bases). The V end lost 4 bases, the J end lost 4 bases, and 13 bases lay between the germline ends. Germline CDR1 is SGHRS and CDR2 is YFSETQ. The CDR3 consists of 14 residues. This CDR3 is CASSPGRLADTQYF. The CDR3 DNA sequence: TGCGCCAGCAGCCCGGGGAGGTTGGCAGATACGCAGTATTTT. Full variable domain (rest looked up from reference TRBV5-1 and TRBJ2-3): KAGVTQTPRYLIKTRGQQVTLSCSPISGHRSVSWYQQTPGQGLQFLFEYFSETQRNKGNFPGRFSGRQFSNSRSEMNVSTLELGDSALYLCASSPGRLADTQYFGPGTRLTVL.

The chain carries TRBV5-6 and TRBJ1-4; TRBD1 might be the D (6 bases). The germline V gene has CDR1 SGHDT and CDR2 YYEEEE. The CDR3 runs 15 residues. V was trimmed by 3 bases and J by 1 base, leaving 10 bases between them. As DNA, the CDR3 is TGTGCCAGCAGCTCATACAGGGAAACTAATGAAAAACTGTTTTTT. Amino acids: CASSSYRETNEKLFF.

The rearrangement joins TRBV19 to TRBJ1-2; no clear D gene. The CDR3 has 13 amino acids. In germline, CDR1 is LNHDA, CDR2 SQIVND (reference sequence). The germline V and J ends were trimmed by 6 bases and 2 bases, with 10 bases remaining between them. CDR3 in amino acids: CASRTRDNYGYTF. Here the CDR3 DNA reads TGTGCCAGTAGAACTAGAGACAACTATGGCTACACCTTC. Together with reference TRBV19 and TRBJ1-2, the CDR3 gives the full variable domain: DGGITQSPKYLFRKEGQNVTLSCEQNLNHDAMYWYRQDPGQGLRLIYYSQIVNDFQKGDIAEGYSVSREKKESFPLTVTSAQKNPTAFYLCASRTRDNYGYTFGSGTRLTVV.

CDR3 protein: CASSDLPRDRHYEQYF. The CDR3 DNA reads as TGTGCCAGCAGTGATCTGCCGCGGGACAGGCACTACGAGCAGTACTTC. V is TRBV6-4 and J is TRBJ2-7; 8 bases line up with TRBD1. Trimming at V came to 3 bases and at J to 3 bases, leaving 10 bases not matched to a gene. This CDR3 comprises 16 residues. Germline values: CDR1 MRHNA, CDR2 SNTAGT.

The chain is built from TRBV6-5 and TRBJ2-7; D is unclear. This CDR3 has 13 amino acids. Trimming took off 2 bases at V and 6 bases at J, with 11 bases between the two ends. CDR1 and CDR2 (germline): MNHEY, SVGAGI. In DNA, the CDR3 is TGTGCCAGCAGTTACCTCGGTCGATCCGAGCAGTACTTC. It yields the protein CASSYLGRSEQYF.

The V call is TRBV19, the J call TRBJ1-3; TRBD1 matches 7 bases. Per the germline V gene, CDR1 is LNHDA and CDR2 is SQIVND (reference sequence). CDR3 length: 14 residues. J lost 4 bases, V lost 7 bases, and 7 bases had no gene match. CDR3 nucleotides: TGTGCCAGTAAACAAAGGGGGCGAGGAAACACCATATATTTT. Translating gives CASKQRGRGNTIYF.

The chain links TRBV5-1 to TRBJ1-2, with D perhaps matching TRBD1 (5 bases). CDR1 is SGHRS and CDR2 is YFSETQ in the germline V gene. V gave up 0 bases and J gave up 7 bases, with 10 bases separating them. This CDR3 is built from 13 residues. DNA of the CDR3: TGCGCCAGCAGCTTGGAGGCTAGGGGTGGCTACACCTTC. Residues: CASSLEARGGYTF.

Only a few counts were recorded for this clone. The V call is TRBV6-5, the J call TRBJ1-1, with D possibly matching TRBD1 (5 bases). V was shortened by 10 bases and J by 4 bases, with 13 bases between the two germline ends. Germline V gene data show CDR1 as MNHEY and CDR2 as SVGAGI. The CDR3 sequence is 12 residues long. This chain's CDR3 is CATAPGGTEAFF. In nucleotides, the CDR3 is TGTGCCACCGCACCGGGGGGCACTGAAGCTTTCTTT.

The chain couples TRBV6-5 to TRBJ1-6; 10 positions agree with TRBD1. V lost 6 bases, J lost 8 bases, and 1 base stayed unmatched. The CDR3 sequence is 13 residues long. The germline V gene encodes CDR1 MNHEY and CDR2 SVGAGI. In DNA, the CDR3 is TGTGCCAGCAGAGGACAGGGGGATTCACCCCTCCACTTT. Its protein product is CASRGQGDSPLHF.

V is TRBV5-4 and J is TRBJ2-4; D ambiguous. Germline CDR1 and CDR2: SGHNT and YYREEE (reference sequence). The CDR3 has 14 residues. V was pared by 6 bases and J by 7 bases, with 17 bases between. This CDR3 is CASTYRGEPNIQYF. Written as DNA, the CDR3 is TGTGCCAGCACCTATCGTGGAGAGCCCAACATTCAGTACTTC.

The V gene is TRBV29-1, the J gene TRBJ2-3; D gene unclear. The CDR3 spans 13 residues. Germline V gene sequence: CDR1 SQVTM, CDR2 ANQGSEA. The V end lost 2 bases, the J end lost 2 bases, and 8 bases lay between the germline ends. CDR3 sequence: CSVEHSLTDTQYF. The CDR3, as DNA: TGCAGCGTTGAACACAGCCTCACAGATACGCAGTATTTT.